This T cell receptor (beta chain) was retrieved from a study of beta chain features in type 1 diabetes. Comments on this clone: Its antigen is unidentified.

Blood was collected once per donor into heparin, averaging about 116 mL. The CDR3 sequence is 16 residues long. Germline assignment: CDR1 SEHNR and CDR2 FQNEAQ (reference sequence). Trimming pared 0 bases from V and 0 bases from J, leaving 11 bases between. Overall study results and limits: All four CD4+ subsets from Type 1 diabetes patients carried moderately but significantly shorter TCRB CDR3s. More deletions and fewer insertions at VDJ junctions were found in patients with type 1 diabetes.

Sequenced material consisted of expressed TCRB transcripts (all of the isolated RNA was reverse transcribed). The repertoire was sequenced with immunoSEQ multiplex PCR; TCRdb's copy has only in-frame clones and lacks some. Found here are approximately 600,000 clones, over 10% of them singletons; the top ten hold approximately 0.11%. The sequence was collected from a man aged 30-40 years with type 1 diabetes. The chain joins TRBV7-9 to TRBJ2-5; D possibly matches TRBD1 or TRBD2 (5 bases each). Sample: naive CD4+ T cells from blood. The CDR3 nucleotides read TGTGCCAGCAGCTTAGCGATTGGGACCTACCAAGAGACCCAGTACTTC. It codes for CASSLAIGTYQETQYF.